These 21 T cell receptor beta chains originate from one sample sequenced in a study of shared clonotypes between healthy human individuals. Produced via immunoSEQ multiplex PCR; TCRdb's table is partial and in-frame only. Here the sample spans approximately 2.4 million clones, 95% being singletons. Sequencing was carried out using naive CD4+ T cells sorted from blood. Subset reported: CD45RA+ positively selected. These receptors all stem from a man younger than 35 in good health.

The chain links TRBV10-3 to TRBJ2-7, with TRBD1 as a possible D gene (6 bases). Looked up from germline, CDR1 is ENHRY and CDR2 is SYGVKD. The CDR3 is 14 amino acids. Trimming removed 5 bases from V and 3 bases from J, with 14 bases in between. CDR3 in DNA: TGTGCCATCAGTAACCGGGACACAGACTACGAGCAGTACTTC. Translation: CAISNRDTDYEQYF.

The chain links TRBV28 to TRBJ1-1; D not certain. Trimming removed 8 bases from V and 0 bases from J, with 10 bases in between. The germline CDR1 and CDR2 sequences are MDHEN and SYDVKM. CDR3 length equals 13 residues. For the CDR3, the DNA is TGTGCCAGCCGACAACCAGTGAACACTGAAGCTTTCTTT. Encoded protein: CASRQPVNTEAFF. The full variable domain, completed using reference TRBV28 and TRBJ1-1, is DVKVTQSSRYLVKRTGEKVFLECVQDMDHENMFWYRQDPGLGLRLIYFSYDVKMKEKGDIPEGYSVSREKKERFSLILESASTNQTSMYLCASRQPVNTEAFFGQGTRLTVV.

As concerns this clone: The sample has other DNA sequences that encode this CDR3 too. The chain has TRBV18 and TRBJ1-5, with a possible D match to TRBD1 (5 bases). Germline V gives CDR1 KGHSH, CDR2 LQKENI. Trimming shortened V by 2 bases and J by 3 bases, and 5 bases separated the two germline ends. The length of the CDR3 is 13 residues. The CDR3 region is CASSPGTNQPQHF. CDR3 nucleotide sequence: TGTGCCAGCTCACCAGGGACCAATCAGCCCCAGCATTTT. The full variable domain, in which reference TRBV18 and TRBJ1-5 provide the parts outside the CDR3, is NAGVMQNPRHLVRRRGQEARLRCSPMKGHSHVYWYRQLPEEGLKFMVYLQKENIIDESGMPKERFSAEFPKEGPSILRIQQVVRGDSAAYFCASSPGTNQPQHFGDGTRLSIL.

On this clone itself: Other nucleotide sequences from this sample produce the same CDR3. The J gene is TRBJ2-7, the V gene TRBV5-1; 8 bases agree with TRBD2. Germline CDR1 and CDR2: SGHRS and YFSETQ. Trimming at V came to 0 bases and at J to 0 bases, leaving 2 bases not matched to a gene. The CDR3 covers 15 residues. Here the CDR3 DNA reads TGCGCCAGCAGCTTGGGGACTAGCAGCTCCTACGAGCAGTACTTC. This codes for CASSLGTSSSYEQYF.

The chain joins TRBV9 to TRBJ2-5; 11 bases agree with TRBD2. The CDR3 covers 17 residues. Germline V gene data show CDR1 as SGDLS and CDR2 as YYNGEE. J was trimmed by 3 bases and V by 2 bases; bases with no gene match: 9. In DNA form, the CDR3 reads TGTGCCAGCAGCGTCGGAATAGCGGGAGGGATGGAAGAGACCCAGTACTTC. The encoded protein is CASSVGIAGGMEETQYF.

The chain recombines TRBV30 with TRBJ1-3; D is unclear. The V gene's germline CDR1 is GTSNPN and CDR2 SVGIG (reference sequence). The V gene lost 5 bases and the J gene lost 8 bases, with 10 bases spanning the gap. The CDR3 runs 11 residues. The CDR3 DNA follows: TGTGCCTGGTTTTGGGATTACACCATATATTTT. Its translation is CAWFWDYTIYF.

This clone was detected only once. The rearrangement uses TRBV29-1 and TRBJ1-1; D call uncertain. Germline V gene data show CDR1 as SQVTM and CDR2 as ANQGSEA. The CDR3 length is 12 residues. The V end was cut by 3 bases, the J end by 0 bases, with 5 bases between. CDR3 sequence (DNA): TGCAGCGTTGATGAAATGAACACTGAAGCTTTCTTT. It translates to CSVDEMNTEAFF.

The chain couples TRBV27 to TRBJ2-4, with D possibly being TRBD2 (6 bases). Trimming left V 5 bases short and J 3 bases short, with 8 bases between. This CDR3 is built from 13 residues. CDR1 MNHEY and CDR2 SMNVEV come from the germline V gene (reference sequence). The CDR3 region has the DNA TGTGCCAGCAGTACGGGACTCAAAAACATTCAGTACTTC. Protein: CASSTGLKNIQYF.

V gene TRBV4-1 combines with J gene TRBJ1-2, with D perhaps matching TRBD1 (5 bases). Germline-derived CDR1 and CDR2 are MGHRA and YSYEKL. Trimming left V 1 base short and J 6 bases short, with 18 bases between. This CDR3 is 16 amino acids long. Here the CDR3 reads CASSQGLVLRGDGYTF. In DNA, the CDR3 is TGCGCCAGCAGCCAAGGGTTAGTCCTACGGGGCGATGGCTACACCTTC.

The chain has TRBV30 and TRBJ1-2; 7 nucleotides line up with TRBD1. The V gene end was trimmed by 5 bases and the J gene end by 6 bases; junction bases not matched to a gene: 9. This CDR3 has 13 residues. Germline values: CDR1 GTSNPN, CDR2 SVGIG (reference sequence). CDR3 sequence reads: CAWSQQGFNGYTF. The DNA for the CDR3 is TGTGCCTGGTCTCAACAGGGGTTCAATGGCTACACCTTC.

This chain joins TRBV28 and TRBJ1-1, with TRBD1 as a possible D gene (5 bases). The CDR3 runs 13 residues. V was clipped by 1 base and J by 11 bases, with 14 bases between them. Germline V CDR1 and CDR2: MDHEN, SYDVKM. The CDR3 DNA follows: TGTGCCAGCAGTTTATCGGCAGGGCTTTCCGCTTTCTTT. It translates to CASSLSAGLSAFF.

The V and J genes are TRBV30 and TRBJ2-4, with TRBD2 matching over 7 bases. Germline loops: CDR1 GTSNPN, CDR2 SVGIG (reference sequence). V dropped 4 bases and J dropped 2; count of bases not matched to a gene: 2. This CDR3 contains 13 residues. The CDR3 here is CAWTRGSKNIQYF. In nucleotides, the CDR3 is TGTGCCTGGACGCGGGGGTCCAAAAACATTCAGTACTTC.

V and J are TRBV18 and TRBJ1-5; TRBD1 matches 8 bases. This CDR3 has 13 residues. In germline, CDR1 is KGHSH, CDR2 LQKENI. The J segment lost 12 bases and the V segment lost 6 bases, leaving 10 bases of the junction unmatched. The CDR3 reads CASSPTGASHQHF. CDR3 nucleotides: TGTGCCAGCTCCCCGACAGGGGCCTCACACCAGCATTTT.

This clone showed up just once. The V call is TRBV10-2, the J call TRBJ1-5; D is unresolved. Germline CDR1 reads WSHSY; CDR2 reads SAAADI. Trimming stripped 4 bases from V and 5 bases from J, with 3 bases between. The CDR3 consists of 11 residues. CDR3 sequence reads: CASSADQPQHF. CDR3 nucleotide sequence: TGCGCCAGCAGTGCGGATCAGCCCCAGCATTTT.

This chain connects TRBV6-1 to TRBJ1-1; 11 bases fit TRBD1. Unmatched junction bases numbered 7, after V lost 6 bases and J lost 4 bases. Germline V gene lookup returns CDR1 MNHNS and CDR2 SASEGT. The CDR3 has 15 residues. The CDR3, as DNA: TGTGCCAGCAGGCCCGGGACAGGGGGAAGCACTGAAGCTTTCTTT. This gives the protein CASRPGTGGSTEAFF.

The rearrangement joins TRBV6-5 to TRBJ2-7, with D unresolved. Trimming removed 4 bases from V and 1 base from J, with 14 bases in between. The germline V gene encodes CDR1 MNHEY and CDR2 SVGAGI. The CDR3 spans 15 residues. The CDR3 nucleotides read TGTGCCAGCAGTTCCCTCTACCCTTTATCCTACGAGCAGTACTTC. Its protein is CASSSLYPLSYEQYF.

This rearrangement joins TRBV10-3 to TRBJ2-2, with 14 bases aligning to TRBD2. Germline values: CDR1 ENHRY, CDR2 SYGVKD. V shed 5 bases, J shed 5 bases, and the junction held 7 bases outside the gene matches. The length of the CDR3 is 17 residues. In nucleotides, the CDR3 is TGTGCCATCAGTCCCGGGACTAGCGGGAGAGGTACCGGGGAGCTGTTTTTT. This codes for CAISPGTSGRGTGELFF.

The CDR3 spells CASSVATGELGNTIYF. CDR3 nucleotides: TGTGCCAGCAGCGTAGCTACGGGGGAACTGGGAAACACCATATATTTT. The chain employs TRBV9 and TRBJ1-3; possible D gene TRBD1, 5 bases. The V gene's germline CDR1 is SGDLS and CDR2 YYNGEE. CDR3 length equals 16 residues. V was cut by 0 bases and J by 4 bases, with 14 bases left in between.

This chain joins TRBV5-4 and TRBJ1-2; tentatively, D is TRBD1 (6 bases). The CDR3 totals 17 residues. Germline V CDR1 and CDR2: SGHNT, YYREEE (reference sequence). The germline V and J ends were trimmed by 3 bases and 4 bases, with 22 bases remaining between them. The CDR3 here is CASSSMTGATNPYGYTF. As DNA, the CDR3 is TGTGCCAGCAGCTCTATGACAGGTGCTACCAATCCCTATGGCTACACCTTC.

The chain recombines TRBV5-6 with TRBJ2-7; 11 positions agree with TRBD2. Germline assignment: CDR1 SGHDT and CDR2 YYEEEE. Trimming at V came to 3 bases and at J to 3 bases, leaving 5 bases not matched to a gene. The CDR3 sequence is 15 residues long. This chain's CDR3 is CASSSLLAGDYEQYF. CDR3 coding DNA: TGTGCCAGCAGCTCCCTACTAGCGGGAGACTACGAGCAGTACTTC. The variable domain in full, with the rest retrieved from reference TRBV5-6 and TRBJ2-7, is DAGVTQSPTHLIKTRGQQVTLRCSPKSGHDTVSWYQQALGQGPQFIFQYYEEEERQRGNFPDRFSGHQFPNYSSELNVNALLLGDSALYLCASSSLLAGDYEQYFGPGTRLTVT.

The rearrangement joins TRBV19 to TRBJ2-5, with a tentative D call TRBD1 (5 bases). Trimming took 0 bases from V and 12 from J, leaving 14 bases between them. The CDR3 sequence is 13 residues long. Germline values: CDR1 LNHDA, CDR2 SQIVND (reference sequence). CDR3 nucleotide sequence: TGTGCCAGTAGTATAGACGCGACAGCCGTCAAGTACTTC. It encodes CASSIDATAVKYF.